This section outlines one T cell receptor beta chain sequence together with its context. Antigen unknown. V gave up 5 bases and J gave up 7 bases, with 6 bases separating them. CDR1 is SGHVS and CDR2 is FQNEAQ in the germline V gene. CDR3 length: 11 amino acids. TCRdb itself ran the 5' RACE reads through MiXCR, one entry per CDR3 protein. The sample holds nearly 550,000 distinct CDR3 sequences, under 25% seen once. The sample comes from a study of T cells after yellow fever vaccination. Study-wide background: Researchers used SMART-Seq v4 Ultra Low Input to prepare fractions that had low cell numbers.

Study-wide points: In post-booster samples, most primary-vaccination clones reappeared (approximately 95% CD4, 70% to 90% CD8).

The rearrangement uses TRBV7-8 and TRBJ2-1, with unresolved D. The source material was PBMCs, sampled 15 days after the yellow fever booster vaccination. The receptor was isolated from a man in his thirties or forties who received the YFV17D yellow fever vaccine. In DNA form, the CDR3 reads TGTGCCAGCAGCGCCGAAAATGAGCAGTTCTTC. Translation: CASSAENEQFF.